These T cell receptor beta chains were read from a single sample in a study of T cell responses to AZD1222 COVID-19 vaccine. The protocol was immunoSEQ multiplex PCR, while the TCRdb copy is restricted to in-frame clones and leaves out a portion. The sample has 100,000 to 150,000 clones; approximately 93% are singletons. The specimen was peripheral blood, collected on day 0 of AZD1222 vaccination. The receptors derive from an adult in good health. Both conserved end residues are part of each CDR3. D genes are given only for firm matches. Clone size is stated in some rows and not others, as once, few, many or a class when expanded.

d_call j_call clone_size v_call cdr3_nt cdr3_aa
NA TRBJ1-1 NA TRBV6-4 TGTGCCAGCAGTGCGGGGGCTGGGGGGAACACTGAAGCTTTCTTT CASSAGAGGNTEAFF
NA TRBJ1-2 NA TRBV19 TGTGCCAGTAATCTACAGGTGAATTATGGCTACACCTTC CASNLQVNYGYTF
TRBD2 TRBJ2-5 once TRBV4-2 TGTGCCAGCAGCCAAGGGGGGACTAGCGAAGAGACCCAGTACTTC CASSQGGTSEETQYF
TRBD1 TRBJ1-2 once TRBV5-1 TGCGCCAGCAGCGCTCAACCGGGACAGGTTAACTATGGCTACACCTTC CASSAQPGQVNYGYTF
NA TRBJ2-2 NA TRBV7-3 TGTGCCAGCAGCTTAAGTCGGGCGAGCGGGGAGCTGTTTTTT CASSLSRASGELFF
TRBD1 TRBJ1-6 NA TRBV6-5 TGTGCCACTAGGGGACAGGGGCGTAATTCACCCCTCCACTTT CATRGQGRNSPLHF
NA TRBJ1-3 NA TRBV6-5 TGTGCCAGCAGCACAGGGACTGGAAACACCATATATTTT CASSTGTGNTIYF
NA TRBJ1-5 NA TRBV5-5 TGTGCCAGCAGCTCCGGGGGGGCCCCCTTTAATCAGCCCCAGCATTTT CASSSGGAPFNQPQHF
NA TRBJ1-5 NA TRBV28 TGTGCCAGCAGCCTACAGGATAGGAGCAATCAGCCCCAGCATTTT CASSLQDRSNQPQHF
TRBD1 TRBJ2-5 NA TRBV10-2 TGCGCCAGCAGTGGCCGGACAGGGGTAGGAGAGACCCAGTACTTC CASSGRTGVGETQYF
NA TRBJ2-1 NA TRBV7-3 TGTGCCAGCAGCCCTTCTCTGAGGGCAGCCTATTTGCGGAATGAGCAGTTCTTC CASSPSLRAAYLRNEQFF
NA TRBJ2-2 NA TRBV16 TGTGCCAGCAGCCGCGGAGGGCGGGCGCTCACCGGGGAGCTGTTTTTT CASSRGGRALTGELFF
NA TRBJ1-5 NA TRBV30 TGTGCCTTGGATGAGGGCAAATATAGCAATCAGCCCCAGCATTTT CALDEGKYSNQPQHF
TRBD1 TRBJ2-1 NA TRBV5-1 TGCGCCAGCAGCTTACCGGGACAGATCAATGAGCAGTTCTTC CASSLPGQINEQFF
NA TRBJ2-3 NA TRBV18 TGTGCCAGCTCACCCAACACAGATACGCAGTATTTT CASSPNTDTQYF
NA TRBJ2-1 once TRBV3-1/TRBV3-2 TGTGCCAGCAGCCAAGATGTCATAGGGGGGGGCAATGAGCAGTTCTTC CASSQDVIGGGNEQFF
NA TRBJ1-1 NA TRBV10-1 TGCGCCACCCCCATCGGGGCAGGACGGAACACTGAAGCTTTCTTT CATPIGAGRNTEAFF
TRBD1 TRBJ1-1 NA TRBV4-1 TGCGCCAGCAGAAAGACAGGGGGCAACACTGAAGCTTTCTTT CASRKTGGNTEAFF
TRBD1 TRBJ1-2 NA TRBV19 TGTGCCAGTAGGAACAGGGGAGTCCATGGCTACACCTTC CASRNRGVHGYTF
NA TRBJ1-2 NA TRBV19 TGTGCCAGTAGTATAGATTACGGCTACACCTTC CASSIDYGYTF
NA TRBJ1-2 NA TRBV18 TGTGCCAGCTCCAAGGACGGCGTGGCTGGCTACACCTTC CASSKDGVAGYTF
NA TRBJ2-3 NA TRBV6-5 TGTGCCAGCAGTTACACAGGGAGGAGGACAGATACGCAGTATTTT CASSYTGRRTDTQYF
TRBD2 TRBJ2-5 NA TRBV28 TGTGCCAGCAGTTCTGACCTGTCTAGCGGGAAGGTGGAGACCCAGTACTTC CASSSDLSSGKVETQYF
TRBD2 TRBJ2-7 NA TRBV6-2/TRBV6-3 TGTGCCAGCAGTTCTTACCGGGACTACTTCTACGAGCAGTACTTC CASSSYRDYFYEQYF
NA TRBJ2-7 once TRBV5-6 TGTGCCAGCAGCCCCAAAAGCTGGACAGCCGAGCAGTACTTC CASSPKSWTAEQYF
NA TRBJ2-3 NA TRBV7-9 TGTGCCAGCAGCTTACCGACAGCAGATACGCAGTATTTT CASSLPTADTQYF
NA TRBJ2-5 NA TRBV7-9 TGTGCCAGCCTTCGGGGGGCAGGAGAGACCCAGTACTTC CASLRGAGETQYF
NA TRBJ2-1 once TRBV27 TGTGCCAGCAGACTCTACAGGGACTCCTACAATGAGCAGTTCTTC CASRLYRDSYNEQFF
NA TRBJ1-2 NA TRBV7-9 TGTGCCAGCAGCGGTTACAGGGAAGGCTACACCTTC CASSGYREGYTF
NA TRBJ2-3 NA TRBV3-1/TRBV3-2 TGTGCCAGCAGCCAAGGTCCTTACAGGACTCGGAAAACAGATACGCAGTATTTT CASSQGPYRTRKTDTQYF
NA TRBJ1-1 NA TRBV6-1 TGTGCCAGCAGTGAAGATGTGGTGAACACTGAAGCTTTCTTT CASSEDVVNTEAFF
TRBD2 TRBJ2-7 NA TRBV20-1 TGCAGTGCTAGGCCGGGAGGCGAGCAGTACTTC CSARPGGEQYF